A selection of T cell receptor beta chains follows, all from one sample in a study of cytomegalovirus exposure and HLA in healthy donors. The method was immunoSEQ multiplex PCR; TCRdb's version includes in-frame clones alone and lacks a portion of them. The sample lists about 140,000 clones; about three quarters were seen once. Sequenced material: PBMCs. The receptor source for this set is a male donor in good health and CMV-seropositive. Both conserved end residues are trimmed from each CDR3. A D gene is named only where the DNA matches it firmly.

length	V	J	D	CDR3
12	TRBV7-9	TRBJ2-5	TRBD2	ASTPGAGQETQY
12	TRBV6-5	TRBJ2-7	TRBD1	ASSYGRGQDEQY
14	TRBV7-9	TRBJ2-5	-	ASSLTRRLVEETQY
14	TRBV15	TRBJ2-2	-	ATSRGKGGYTGELF
13	TRBV5-4	TRBJ2-7	-	ASSFYRTAFYEQY
12	TRBV10-3	TRBJ2-1	TRBD2	AITRGGIDNEQF
14	TRBV2	TRBJ1-1	-	ASSSRQPKSGTEAF
12	TRBV5-4	TRBJ2-1	TRBD1	ASSEGQPYNEQF
14	TRBV6-5	TRBJ2-5	TRBD1	ASSYSTGQGRETQY
9	TRBV14	TRBJ1-1	-	ASSQVGRAF
14	TRBV19	TRBJ1-1	TRBD1	ASSMTGGGRGTEAF
11	TRBV28	TRBJ1-1	-	ASSLNPDTEAF
13	TRBV6-5	TRBJ1-1	-	ASSYSWRGNTEAF
10	TRBV29-1	TRBJ1-1	-	SLTRGGTEAF
13	TRBV7-8	TRBJ1-6	-	ASSLAGDYNSPLH
10	TRBV2	TRBJ1-1	-	ASRPPQEGAF
13	TRBV10-2	TRBJ1-5	TRBD1	ASSEDGGGDQPQH
13	TRBV7-9	TRBJ1-3	TRBD1	ASSFTGTAGNTIY
13	TRBV14	TRBJ2-5	-	ASSPHGQLSETQY
17	TRBV28	TRBJ2-3	TRBD2	ASSLPEGLAGGPADTQY
13	TRBV27	TRBJ1-3	-	ASSLDGQPHGTIY
12	TRBV5-4	TRBJ1-5	-	ASSLAFSNQPQH
13	TRBV5-6	TRBJ2-1	-	ASSLVGRGWNEQF
18	TRBV10-1	TRBJ2-1	TRBD2	ASSPVKVAGGQKYYNEQF
14	TRBV19	TRBJ1-2	-	ASQYDVGGTNYGYT
13	TRBV11-2	TRBJ2-1	TRBD2	ASSPGLAGVLEQF
12	TRBV27	TRBJ2-2	-	ASSFRGNTGELF
14	TRBV28	TRBJ1-5	-	ASSLGNSGANQPQH
17	TRBV2	TRBJ1-5	TRBD1	ASTGQENGGGLSNQPQH
12	TRBV6-4	TRBJ1-2	-	ASRTERPNYGYP
13	TRBV13	TRBJ2-5	TRBD2	ASSLGPGGQETQY